This T cell receptor beta chain was identified in a study of PD-L1 blockade in urothelial cancer. Overall study: The study started patients on atezolizumab around 2014, giving 1,200 mg intravenously every 3 weeks. Males with bladder-origin urothelial cancer constituted twenty-five of 29 patients.

The time point was: peripheral blood 6 weeks after treatment start. TCRdb's table, derived via immunoSEQ multiplex PCR, lists solely in-frame clones and lacks some. The sample holds some 120,000 clones; around 93% are singletons and the top ten take approximately 3.5%. This CDR3 contains 15 residues. J gave up 5 bases and V 5 bases, and 8 bases lay outside the gene matches. CDR1 is SNHLY, CDR2 FYNNEI, per germline. The starting material was PBMCs, obtained around atezolizumab (anti-PD-L1) treatment. The rearrangement links TRBV2 to TRBJ2-5; 10 bases align to TRBD2. The TCR was taken from a man aged 55 to 69 with urothelial cancer. Here the CDR3 DNA reads TGTGCCAGCAGTAGAAGCGGGGGGGCCCCGGAGACCCAGTACTTC. Translated, it gives CASSRSGGAPETQYF.